This T cell receptor beta chain was found in a study of OX40 agonist ivuxolimab in advanced cancers. Study-level findings and limits: The authors did not determine the antigen specificity of the expanded peripheral T cells.

Germline V gives CDR1 MDHEN, CDR2 SYDVKM. Deletions cut 6 bases from V and 5 bases from J, with 23 bases between. The CDR3 is 16 amino acids. In regard to this clone: Its antigen is currently unknown.

TCRdb's copy holds only in-frame clones and misses some; the assay was immunoSEQ multiplex PCR. This table holds under 85,000 clones, around 90% found once. Source: CD4+ or CD8+ T cells sorted from blood, taken in a trial of the OX40 agonist ivuxolimab. This TCR came from an adult with an advanced solid tumor such as melanoma, head and neck, liver or kidney cancer. This chain uses TRBV28 with TRBJ2-7; D ambiguous. In nucleotides, the CDR3 is TGTGCCAGCAGGCCCACGCCGAGCATCTTCATGGACGAGCAGTACTTC. Translation: CASRPTPSIFMDEQYF.